This section outlines one TCR beta chain sequence together with its context. What it binds is unknown. This table comes from immunoSEQ multiplex PCR, and its TCRdb copy is limited to in-frame clones, with some not included. Of about 11,000 clones listed, 65% to 90% are singletons. The data originate from a study of T cells in localized non-small cell lung cancer. Notes on the study in general: Across samples, adjacent lung featured a median 57 of the top 100 tumor clones. Maximal T cell clonality occurred in uninvolved adjacent lung, with tumor ranking below it. Prolonged overall survival went with higher T cell density in the blood.

Trimming took off 0 bases at V and 1 base at J, with 12 bases between the two ends. This CDR3 region has 16 residues. Germline-derived CDR1 and CDR2 are LNHNV and YYDKDF (reference sequence). The rearrangement links TRBV15 to TRBJ1-1, with D uncertain. This sequence originates from an older female donor with stage II lung adenocarcinoma. The starting material was peripheral blood mononuclear cells, obtained before any cancer treatment. CDR3 amino acids: CATSRDLRAGNTEAFF. The DNA of the CDR3 is TGTGCCACCAGCAGAGATCTGAGGGCGGGGAACACTGAAGCTTTCTTT.